These 3 T cell receptor beta chains share one sample of origin, sequenced in a study of cytomegalovirus exposure and HLA in healthy donors. PCR involved 60 Vbeta and 13 Jbeta primers. Clones were read by immunoSEQ multiplex PCR, and TCRdb kept only the in-frame ones, dropping some. The sample yields roughly 130,000 clones, less than 80% seen once. The sequenced sample was PBMCs. Source of these receptors: a man in his forties in good health and CMV-seropositive.

The chain links TRBV27 to TRBJ2-5; D is uncertain. V was clipped by 6 bases and J by 5 bases, with 10 bases between them. In germline, CDR1 is MNHEY, CDR2 SMNVEV (reference sequence). The CDR3 length is 12 residues. CDR3 loop: CASRSPGETQYF. The CDR3 bases are TGTGCCAGCAGGTCCCCCGGTGAGACCCAGTACTTC.

The gene calls are TRBV27 and TRBJ2-7; 9 nucleotides match TRBD2. The J segment lost 4 bases and the V segment lost 3 bases, leaving 7 bases of the junction unmatched. This CDR3 has 15 residues. Germline V gene sequence: CDR1 MNHEY, CDR2 SMNVEV (reference sequence). This CDR3 is CASSFEAGGQYEQYF. The CDR3, as DNA: TGTGCCAGCAGTTTTGAGGCGGGAGGGCAATACGAGCAGTACTTC.

The gene calls are TRBV5-6 and TRBJ2-6; weak D call: TRBD1 (6 bases). The germline CDR1 and CDR2 sequences are SGHDT and YYEEEE. V lost 0 bases and J lost 2, with 9 bases in between. The CDR3 is made up of 16 amino acids. The CDR3 region is CASSLVEGAGANVLTF. As DNA, the CDR3 is TGTGCCAGCAGCTTGGTAGAGGGGGCTGGGGCCAACGTCCTGACTTTC.